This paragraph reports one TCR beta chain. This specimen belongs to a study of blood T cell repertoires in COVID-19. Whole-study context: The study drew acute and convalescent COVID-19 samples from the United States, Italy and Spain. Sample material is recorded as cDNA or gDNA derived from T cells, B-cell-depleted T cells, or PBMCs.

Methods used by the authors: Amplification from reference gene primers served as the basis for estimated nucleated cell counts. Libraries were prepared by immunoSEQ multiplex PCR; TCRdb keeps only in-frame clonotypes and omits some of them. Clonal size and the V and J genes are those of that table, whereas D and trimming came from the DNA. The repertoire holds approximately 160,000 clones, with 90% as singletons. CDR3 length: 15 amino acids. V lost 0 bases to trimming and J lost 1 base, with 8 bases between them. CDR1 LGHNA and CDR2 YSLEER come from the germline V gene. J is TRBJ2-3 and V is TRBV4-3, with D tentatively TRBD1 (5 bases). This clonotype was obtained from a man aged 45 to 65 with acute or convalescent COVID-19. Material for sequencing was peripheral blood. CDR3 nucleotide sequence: TGCGCCAGCAGCCAAGACGGACAACGCACAGATACGCAGTATTTT. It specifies CASSQDGQRTDTQYF.